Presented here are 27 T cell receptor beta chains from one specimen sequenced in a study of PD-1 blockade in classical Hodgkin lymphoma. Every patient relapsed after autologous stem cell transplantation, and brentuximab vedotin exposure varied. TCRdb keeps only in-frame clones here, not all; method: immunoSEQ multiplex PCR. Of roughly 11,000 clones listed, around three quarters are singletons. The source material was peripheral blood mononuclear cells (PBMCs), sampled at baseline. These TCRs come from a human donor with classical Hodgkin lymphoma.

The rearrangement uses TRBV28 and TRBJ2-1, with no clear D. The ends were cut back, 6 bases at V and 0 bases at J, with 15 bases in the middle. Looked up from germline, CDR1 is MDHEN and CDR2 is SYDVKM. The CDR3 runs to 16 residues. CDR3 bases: TGTGCCAGCAGCGCGTCCTGGCGGAGCTCCTACAATGAGCAGTTCTTC. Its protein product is CASSASWRSSYNEQFF.

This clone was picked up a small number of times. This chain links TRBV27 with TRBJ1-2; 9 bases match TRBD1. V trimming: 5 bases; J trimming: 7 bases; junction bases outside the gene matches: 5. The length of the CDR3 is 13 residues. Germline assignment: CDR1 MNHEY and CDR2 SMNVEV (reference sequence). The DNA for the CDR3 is TGTGCCAGCAGTCCGGACAGGGGATTTGGCTACACCTTC. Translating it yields CASSPDRGFGYTF.

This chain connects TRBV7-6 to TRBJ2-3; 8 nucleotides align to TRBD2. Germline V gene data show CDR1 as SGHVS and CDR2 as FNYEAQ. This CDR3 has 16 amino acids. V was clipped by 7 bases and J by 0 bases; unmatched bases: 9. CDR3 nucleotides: TGTGCCAGCACCCTAGGGGCTAGCGGGAGCACAGATACGCAGTATTTT. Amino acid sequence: CASTLGASGSTDTQYF.

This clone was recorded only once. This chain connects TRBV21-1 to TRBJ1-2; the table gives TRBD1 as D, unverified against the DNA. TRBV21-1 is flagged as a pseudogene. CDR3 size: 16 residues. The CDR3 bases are TGTGCCAGCAGATACCCGGAGACAGGGTCGTTCTATGGCTACACCTTC. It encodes CASRYPETGSFYGYTF.

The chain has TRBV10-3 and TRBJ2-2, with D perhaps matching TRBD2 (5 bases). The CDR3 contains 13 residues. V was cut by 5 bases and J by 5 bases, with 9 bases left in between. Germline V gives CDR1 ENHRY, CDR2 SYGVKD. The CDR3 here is CAISPTGTGELFF. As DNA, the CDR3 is TGTGCCATCAGTCCGACGGGGACCGGGGAGCTGTTTTTT.

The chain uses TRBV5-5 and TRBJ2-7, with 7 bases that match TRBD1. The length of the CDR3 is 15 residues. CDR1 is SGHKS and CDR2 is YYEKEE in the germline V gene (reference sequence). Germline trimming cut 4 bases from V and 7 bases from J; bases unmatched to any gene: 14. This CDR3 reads CASSKDGTATTEQYF. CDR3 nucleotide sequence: TGTGCCAGCAGCAAGGACGGGACAGCTACTACAGAGCAGTACTTC.

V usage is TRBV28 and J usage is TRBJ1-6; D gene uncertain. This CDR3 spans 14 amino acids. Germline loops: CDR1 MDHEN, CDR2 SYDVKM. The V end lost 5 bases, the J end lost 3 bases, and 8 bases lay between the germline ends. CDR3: CASSPSVYNSPLHF. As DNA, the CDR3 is TGTGCCAGCAGTCCCTCAGTCTATAATTCACCCCTCCACTTT.

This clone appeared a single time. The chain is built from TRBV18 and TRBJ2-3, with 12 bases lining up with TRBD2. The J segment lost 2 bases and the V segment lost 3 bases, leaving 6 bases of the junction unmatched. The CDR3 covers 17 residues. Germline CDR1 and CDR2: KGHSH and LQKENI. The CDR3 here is CASSPFLAGGTTDTQYF. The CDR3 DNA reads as TGTGCCAGCTCACCTTTCCTAGCGGGGGGGACCACAGATACGCAGTATTTT.

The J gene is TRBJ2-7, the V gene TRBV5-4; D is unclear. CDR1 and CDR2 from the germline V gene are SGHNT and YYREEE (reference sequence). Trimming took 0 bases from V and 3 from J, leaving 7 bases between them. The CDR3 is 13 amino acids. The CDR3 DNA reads TGTGCCAGCAGCTTGGACGGATACTACGAGCAGTACTTC. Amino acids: CASSLDGYYEQYF. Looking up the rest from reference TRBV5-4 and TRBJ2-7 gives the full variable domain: ETGVTQSPTHLIKTRGQQVTLRCSSQSGHNTVSWYQQALGQGPQFIFQYYREEENGRGNFPPRFSGLQFPNYSSELNVNALELDDSALYLCASSLDGYYEQYFGPGTRLTVT.

CDR3 nucleotide sequence: TGTGCCAGCAGCCAAGTCGAGGACAGGAGTGGCTACACCTTC. Its translation: CASSQVEDRSGYTF. The chain combines TRBV4-2 with TRBJ1-2, with 7 bases aligning to TRBD1. CDR1 is LGHNA, CDR2 YNFKEQ, per germline. The junction had 6 bases not matched to a gene; V was cut back by 1 base and J by 7 bases. The CDR3 runs 14 residues.

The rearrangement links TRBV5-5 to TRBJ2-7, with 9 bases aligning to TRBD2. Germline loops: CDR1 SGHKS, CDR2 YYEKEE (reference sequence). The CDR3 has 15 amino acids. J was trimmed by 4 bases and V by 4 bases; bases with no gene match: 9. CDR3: CASSISGLAVYEQYF. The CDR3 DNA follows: TGTGCCAGCAGCATCTCGGGACTAGCTGTTTACGAGCAGTACTTC.

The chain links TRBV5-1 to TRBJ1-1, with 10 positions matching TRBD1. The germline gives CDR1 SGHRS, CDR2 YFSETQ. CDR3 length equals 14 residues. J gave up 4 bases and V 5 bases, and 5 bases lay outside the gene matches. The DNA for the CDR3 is TGCGCCAGCAGAGGACAGGGGGGGAGCACTGAAGCTTTCTTT. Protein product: CASRGQGGSTEAFF.

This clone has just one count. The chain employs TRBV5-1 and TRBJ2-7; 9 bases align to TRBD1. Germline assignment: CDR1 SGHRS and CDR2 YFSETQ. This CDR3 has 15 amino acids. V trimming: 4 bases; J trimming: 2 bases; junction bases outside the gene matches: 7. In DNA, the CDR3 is TGCGCCAGCAGCGGTAAACAGGGGGCCCCCTACGAGCAGTACTTC. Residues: CASSGKQGAPYEQYF.

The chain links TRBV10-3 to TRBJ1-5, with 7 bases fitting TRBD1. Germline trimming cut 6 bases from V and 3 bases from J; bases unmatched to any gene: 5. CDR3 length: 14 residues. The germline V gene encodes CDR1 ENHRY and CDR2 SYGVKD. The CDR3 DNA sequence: TGTGCCATCAGCAATACAGGGGCCAATCAGCCCCAGCATTTT. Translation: CAISNTGANQPQHF.

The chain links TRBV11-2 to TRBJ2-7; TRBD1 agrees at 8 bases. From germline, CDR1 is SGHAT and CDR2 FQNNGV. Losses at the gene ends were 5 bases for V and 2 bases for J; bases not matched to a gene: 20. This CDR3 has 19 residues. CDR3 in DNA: TGTGCCAGCAGCCGCCAACAGGGGGTTTCGGATGGGTTTCCCTACGAGCAGTACTTC. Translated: CASSRQQGVSDGFPYEQYF.

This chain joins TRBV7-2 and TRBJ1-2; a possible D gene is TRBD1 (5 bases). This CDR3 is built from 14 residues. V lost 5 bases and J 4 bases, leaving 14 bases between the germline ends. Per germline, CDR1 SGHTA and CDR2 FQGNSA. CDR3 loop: CASSLGGGAYGYTF. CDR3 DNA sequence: TGTGCCAGCAGCCTCGGCGGGGGAGCCTATGGCTACACCTTC.

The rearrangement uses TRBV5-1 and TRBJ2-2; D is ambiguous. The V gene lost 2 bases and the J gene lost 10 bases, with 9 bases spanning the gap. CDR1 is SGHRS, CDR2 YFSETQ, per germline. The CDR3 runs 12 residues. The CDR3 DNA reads TGCGCCAGCAGCTTCCGGCCCCAGGAGCTGTTTTTT. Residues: CASSFRPQELFF.

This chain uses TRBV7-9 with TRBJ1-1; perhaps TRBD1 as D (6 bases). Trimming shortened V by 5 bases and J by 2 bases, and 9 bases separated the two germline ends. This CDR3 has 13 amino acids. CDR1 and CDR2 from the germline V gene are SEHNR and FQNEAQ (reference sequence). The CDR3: CASSLQGNTEAFF. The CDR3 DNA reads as TGTGCCAGCAGCCTACAGGGTAACACTGAAGCTTTCTTT.

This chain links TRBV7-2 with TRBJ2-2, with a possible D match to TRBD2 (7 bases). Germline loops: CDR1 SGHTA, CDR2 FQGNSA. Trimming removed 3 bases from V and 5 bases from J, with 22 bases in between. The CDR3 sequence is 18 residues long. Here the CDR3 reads CASSFSTGMGEGTGELFF. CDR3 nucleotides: TGTGCCAGCAGCTTCTCTACAGGGATGGGGGAGGGGACCGGGGAGCTGTTTTTT.

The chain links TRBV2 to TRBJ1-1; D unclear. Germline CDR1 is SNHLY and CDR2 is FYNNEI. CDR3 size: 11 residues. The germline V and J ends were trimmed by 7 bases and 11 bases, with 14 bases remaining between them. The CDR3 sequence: CASTDMRLAFF. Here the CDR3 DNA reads TGTGCCAGCACCGACATGCGTCTGGCTTTCTTT.

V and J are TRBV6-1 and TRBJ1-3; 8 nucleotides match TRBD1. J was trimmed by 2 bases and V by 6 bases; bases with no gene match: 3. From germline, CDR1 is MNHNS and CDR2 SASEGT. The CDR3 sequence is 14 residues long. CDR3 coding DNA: TGTGCCAGCAGGGACAGGGCCACTGGAAACACCATATATTTT. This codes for CASRDRATGNTIYF.

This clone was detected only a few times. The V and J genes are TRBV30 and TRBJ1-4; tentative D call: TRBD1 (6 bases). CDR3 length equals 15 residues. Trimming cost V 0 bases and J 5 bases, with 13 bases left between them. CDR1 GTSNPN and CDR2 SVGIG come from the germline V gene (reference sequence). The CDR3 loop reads CAWSVRGAGNEKLFF. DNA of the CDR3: TGTGCCTGGAGTGTACGGGGGGCAGGGAATGAAAAACTGTTTTTT.

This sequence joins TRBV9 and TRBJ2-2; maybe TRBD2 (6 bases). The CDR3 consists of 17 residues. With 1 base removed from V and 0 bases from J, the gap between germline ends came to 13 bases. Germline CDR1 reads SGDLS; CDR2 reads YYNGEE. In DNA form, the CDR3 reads TGTGCCAGCAGCGTACGAAGTGGCGGGGCGAACACCGGGGAGCTGTTTTTT. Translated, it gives CASSVRSGGANTGELFF.

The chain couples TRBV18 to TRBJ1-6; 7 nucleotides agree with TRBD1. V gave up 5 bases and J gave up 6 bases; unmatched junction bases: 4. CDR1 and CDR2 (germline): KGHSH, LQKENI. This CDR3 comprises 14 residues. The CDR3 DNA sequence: TGTGCCAGCTCAGGAGGGACAGCTAATTCACCCCTCCACTTT. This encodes CASSGGTANSPLHF.

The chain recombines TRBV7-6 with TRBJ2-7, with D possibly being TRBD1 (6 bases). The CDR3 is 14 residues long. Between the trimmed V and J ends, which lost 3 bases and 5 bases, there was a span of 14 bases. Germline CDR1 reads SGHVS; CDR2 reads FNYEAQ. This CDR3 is CASSLVAGANEQYF. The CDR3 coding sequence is TGTGCCAGCAGCTTGGTTGCAGGGGCTAACGAGCAGTACTTC.

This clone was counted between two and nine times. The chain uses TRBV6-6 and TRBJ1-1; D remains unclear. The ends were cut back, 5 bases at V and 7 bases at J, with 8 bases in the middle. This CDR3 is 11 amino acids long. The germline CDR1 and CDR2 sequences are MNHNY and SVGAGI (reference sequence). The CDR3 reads CASSTNYEAFF. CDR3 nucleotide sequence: TGTGCCAGCAGTACCAACTATGAAGCTTTCTTT.

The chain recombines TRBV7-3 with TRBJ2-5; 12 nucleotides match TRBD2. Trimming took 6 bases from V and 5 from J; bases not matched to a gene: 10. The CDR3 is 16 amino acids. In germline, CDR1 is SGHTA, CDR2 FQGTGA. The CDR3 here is CASSPSGGAKLETQYF. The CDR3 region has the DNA TGTGCCAGCAGTCCTAGCGGGGGGGCCAAGCTGGAGACCCAGTACTTC.